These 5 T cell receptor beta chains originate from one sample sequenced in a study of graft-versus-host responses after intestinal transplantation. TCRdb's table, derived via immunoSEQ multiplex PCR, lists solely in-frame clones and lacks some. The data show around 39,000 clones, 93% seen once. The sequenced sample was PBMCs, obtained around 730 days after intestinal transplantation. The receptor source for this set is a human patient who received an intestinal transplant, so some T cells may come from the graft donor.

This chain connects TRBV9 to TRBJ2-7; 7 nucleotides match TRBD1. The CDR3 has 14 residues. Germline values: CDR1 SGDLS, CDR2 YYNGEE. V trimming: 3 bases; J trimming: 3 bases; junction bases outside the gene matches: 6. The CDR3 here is CASSAKQGNYEQYF. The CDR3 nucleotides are TGTGCCAGCAGCGCGAAACAGGGGAACTACGAGCAGTACTTC. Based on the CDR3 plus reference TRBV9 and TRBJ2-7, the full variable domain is DSGVTQTPKHLITATGQRVTLRCSPRSGDLSVYWYQQSLDQGLQFLIQYYNGEERAKGNILERFSAQQFPDLHSELNLSSLELGDSALYFCASSAKQGNYEQYFGPGTRLTVT.

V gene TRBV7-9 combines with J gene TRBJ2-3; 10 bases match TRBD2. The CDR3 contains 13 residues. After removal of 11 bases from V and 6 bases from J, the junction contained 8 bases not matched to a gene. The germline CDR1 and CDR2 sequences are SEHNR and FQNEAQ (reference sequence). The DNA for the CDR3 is TGTGCCGTCCGAGCGGGAGGGTTTGATACGCAGTATTTT. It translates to CAVRAGGFDTQYF.

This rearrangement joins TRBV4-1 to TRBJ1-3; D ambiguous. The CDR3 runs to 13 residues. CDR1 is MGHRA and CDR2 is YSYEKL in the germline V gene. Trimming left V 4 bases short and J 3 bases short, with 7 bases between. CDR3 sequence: CASSPLFGNTIYF. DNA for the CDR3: TGCGCCAGCAGCCCGTTATTTGGAAACACCATATATTTT.

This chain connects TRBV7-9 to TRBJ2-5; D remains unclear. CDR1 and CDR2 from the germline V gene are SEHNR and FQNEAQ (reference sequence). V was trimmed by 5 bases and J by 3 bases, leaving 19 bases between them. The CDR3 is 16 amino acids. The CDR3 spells CASSLAGNLRKETQYF. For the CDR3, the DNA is TGTGCCAGCAGCCTCGCTGGGAATTTGAGGAAAGAGACCCAGTACTTC.

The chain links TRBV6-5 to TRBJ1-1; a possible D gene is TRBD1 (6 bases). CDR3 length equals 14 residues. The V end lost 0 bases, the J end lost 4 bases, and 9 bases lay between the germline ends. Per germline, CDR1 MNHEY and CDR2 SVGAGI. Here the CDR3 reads CASSYSGGGTEAFF. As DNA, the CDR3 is TGTGCCAGCAGTTACTCCGGGGGCGGCACTGAAGCTTTCTTT.